The clone carrying this TCR beta chain has only a few counts. Its antigen is currently unknown. After CD4 positive bead selection, the CD4-negative fraction gave CD8 T cells. Cells stained for CD3, CD4, CD8, CD45RA, CD27 and viability were sorted into four CD45RA/CD27 subsets. The data stem from a study of naive and memory T cell subsets. This CDR3 comprises 11 residues. Germline V gene sequence: CDR1 SGHRS, CDR2 YFSETQ. Between the trimmed V and J ends, which lost 5 bases and 2 bases, there was a span of 3 bases. Both TRBC1 and TRBC2 were covered by a beta constant-region primer of two equimolar oligonucleotides. Nested alpha and beta constant-region primers with the SP2 primer drove four PCR rounds on ligated cDNA. TCRdb reprocessed the UMI-ligation and nested PCR reads via MiXCR and lists one record per CDR3 protein. This sample carries 150,000 or so distinct CDR3 sequences, roughly 20% of them seen once, and the ten largest clones take over 0.09%.

Regarding the study as a whole: Gini index rose across naive, CM, EM and EMRA in CD4 and CD8. A few larger clonotypes appeared in naive repertoires, especially CD8, possibly memory cells re-expressing CD45RA.

Material: naive CD4+ T cells from blood. The gene calls are TRBV5-1 and TRBJ2-3; D is ambiguous. The origin of this receptor is a human donor in good health. DNA for the CDR3: TGCGCCAGCAGATACACAGATACGCAGTATTTT. Protein product: CASRYTDTQYF.